This TCR beta chain was identified during a study of control samples from healthy donors and cancer patients. Libraries were prepared by immunoSEQ multiplex PCR; TCRdb keeps only in-frame clonotypes and omits some of them. The table records 70,000 or so clones, 89% of them present only once. The CDR3 covers 12 residues. Trimming took 3 bases from V and 5 from J, leaving 7 bases between them. Germline CDR1 SEHNR, CDR2 FQNEAQ (reference sequence). What was sequenced was PBMCs. The chain has TRBV7-9 and TRBJ1-1; possible D gene TRBD1, 5 bases. This clonotype was sampled from a man aged 55 to 70 with lung cancer. In nucleotides, the CDR3 is TGTGCCAGCAGCTTGAGGGGTACTGAAGCTTTCTTT. It encodes CASSLRGTEAFF.